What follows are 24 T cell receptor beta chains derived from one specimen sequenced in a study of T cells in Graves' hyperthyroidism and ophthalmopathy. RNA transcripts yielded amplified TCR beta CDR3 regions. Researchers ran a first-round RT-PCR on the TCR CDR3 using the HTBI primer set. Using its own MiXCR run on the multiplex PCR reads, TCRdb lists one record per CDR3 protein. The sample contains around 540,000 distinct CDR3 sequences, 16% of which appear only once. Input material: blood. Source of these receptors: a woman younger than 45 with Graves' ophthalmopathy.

The DNA for the CDR3 is TGTGCCAGCAGCTTGGCTAGCGGGACAAGCTACGAGCAGTACTTC. It specifies CASSLASGTSYEQYF. J is TRBJ2-7 and V is TRBV7-2; TRBD2 aligns across 9 bases. Unmatched junction bases numbered 6, after V lost 3 bases and J lost 3 bases. The CDR3 loop spans 15 amino acids. Germline lookup yields CDR1 SGHTA and CDR2 FQGNSA. Based on the CDR3 plus reference TRBV7-2 and TRBJ2-7, the full variable domain is GAGVSQSPSNKVTEKGKDVELRCDPISGHTALYWYRQSLGQGLEFLIYFQGNSAPDKSGLPSDRFSAERTGGSVSTLTIQRTQQEDSAVYLCASSLASGTSYEQYFGPGTRLTVT.

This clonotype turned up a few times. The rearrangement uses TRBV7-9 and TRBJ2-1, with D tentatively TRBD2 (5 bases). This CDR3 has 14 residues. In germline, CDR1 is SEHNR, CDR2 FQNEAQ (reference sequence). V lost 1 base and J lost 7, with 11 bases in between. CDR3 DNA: TGTGCCAGCAGCTTAGGGGGAGAAAGGAATGAGCAGTTCTTC. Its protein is CASSLGGERNEQFF.

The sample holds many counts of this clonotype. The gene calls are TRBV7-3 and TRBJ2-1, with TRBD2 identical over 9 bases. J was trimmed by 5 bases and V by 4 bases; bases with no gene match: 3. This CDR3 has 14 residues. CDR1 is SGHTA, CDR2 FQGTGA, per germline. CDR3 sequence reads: CASSYSGRDNEQFF. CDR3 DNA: TGTGCCAGCAGCTATAGCGGGAGAGACAATGAGCAGTTCTTC.

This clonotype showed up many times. CDR3 DNA sequence: TGTGCCAGCAGCGGCCGGGACAGGGGCTCTGGAAACACCATATATTTT. This gives the protein CASSGRDRGSGNTIYF. This chain joins TRBV11-2 and TRBJ1-3; 10 bases fit TRBD1. V gave up 5 bases and J gave up 0 bases; unmatched junction bases: 4. CDR3 length: 16 amino acids. CDR1 is SGHAT and CDR2 is FQNNGV in the germline V gene.

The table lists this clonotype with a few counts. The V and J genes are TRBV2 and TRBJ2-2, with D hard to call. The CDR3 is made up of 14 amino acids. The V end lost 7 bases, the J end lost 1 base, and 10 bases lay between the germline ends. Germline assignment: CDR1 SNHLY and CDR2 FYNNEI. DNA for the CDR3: TGTGCCAGCATTTGGACCCAGAACACCGGGGAGCTGTTTTTT. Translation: CASIWTQNTGELFF.

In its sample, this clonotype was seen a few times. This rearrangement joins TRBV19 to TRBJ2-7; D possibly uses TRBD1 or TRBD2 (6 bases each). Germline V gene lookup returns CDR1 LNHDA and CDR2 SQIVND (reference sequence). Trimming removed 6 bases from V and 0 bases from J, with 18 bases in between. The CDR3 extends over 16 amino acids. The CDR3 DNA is TGTGCCAGTAGCCGGGGGCGCCGGGACACCTCCTACGAGCAGTACTTC. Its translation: CASSRGRRDTSYEQYF.

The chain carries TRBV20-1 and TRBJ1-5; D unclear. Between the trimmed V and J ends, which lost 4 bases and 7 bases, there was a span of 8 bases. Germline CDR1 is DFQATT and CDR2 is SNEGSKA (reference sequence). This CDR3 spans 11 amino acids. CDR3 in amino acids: CSATPNQPQHF. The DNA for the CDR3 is TGCAGTGCTACTCCCAACCAGCCCCAGCATTTT.

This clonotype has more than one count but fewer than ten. The CDR3 region is CASSFAGATNEKLFF. CDR3 DNA: TGCGCCAGCAGCTTCGCGGGAGCAACTAATGAAAAACTGTTTTTT. The rearrangement links TRBV5-1 to TRBJ1-4; D is undetermined. There are 15 residues in the CDR3. V was shortened by 2 bases and J by 0 bases, with 8 bases between the two germline ends. Per the germline V gene, CDR1 is SGHRS and CDR2 is YFSETQ.

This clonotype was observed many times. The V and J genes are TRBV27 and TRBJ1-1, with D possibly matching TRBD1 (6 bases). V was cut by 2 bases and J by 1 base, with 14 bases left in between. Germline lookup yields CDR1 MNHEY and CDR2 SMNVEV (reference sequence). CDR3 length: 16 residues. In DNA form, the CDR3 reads TGTGCCAGCAGTTTAGGGCAACAGGGCTGGAACACTGAAGCTTTCTTT. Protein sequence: CASSLGQQGWNTEAFF.

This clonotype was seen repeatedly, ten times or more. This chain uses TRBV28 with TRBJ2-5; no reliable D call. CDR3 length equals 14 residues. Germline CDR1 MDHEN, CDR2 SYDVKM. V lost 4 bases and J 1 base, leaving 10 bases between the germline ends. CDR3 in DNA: TGTGCCAGCAGTTCGAGTTCCGCCCAAGAGACCCAGTACTTC. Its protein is CASSSSSAQETQYF.

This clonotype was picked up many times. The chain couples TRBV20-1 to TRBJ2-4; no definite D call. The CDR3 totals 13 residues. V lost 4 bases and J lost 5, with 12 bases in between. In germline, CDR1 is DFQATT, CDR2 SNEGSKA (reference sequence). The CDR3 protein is CSANSSPQNIQYF. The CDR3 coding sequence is TGCAGTGCTAACTCTTCTCCCCAAAACATTCAGTACTTC.

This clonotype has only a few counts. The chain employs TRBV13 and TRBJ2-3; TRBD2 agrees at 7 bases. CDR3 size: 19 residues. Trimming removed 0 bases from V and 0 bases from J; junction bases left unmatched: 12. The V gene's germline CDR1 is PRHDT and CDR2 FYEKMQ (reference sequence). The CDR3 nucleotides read TGTGCCAGCAGCTTAGGCGGGGCGGGAGTCCTTTCTAGCACAGATACGCAGTATTTT. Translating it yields CASSLGGAGVLSSTDTQYF.

Written as DNA, the CDR3 is TGTGCCAGCAGGCGGGAAACCGGGGAGCTGTTTTTT. Its protein product is CASRRETGELFF. This chain joins TRBV6-1 and TRBJ2-2; tentatively, D is TRBD2 (6 bases). Trimming removed 6 bases from V and 5 bases from J, with 7 bases in between. In germline, CDR1 is MNHNS, CDR2 SASEGT. The CDR3 is 12 amino acids.

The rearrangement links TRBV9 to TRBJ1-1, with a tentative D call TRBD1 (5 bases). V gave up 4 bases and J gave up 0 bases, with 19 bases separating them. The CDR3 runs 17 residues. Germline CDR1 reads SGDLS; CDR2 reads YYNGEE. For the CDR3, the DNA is TGTGCCAGCAGCCCCCGAGGCCAGGGTTGGATGAACACTGAAGCTTTCTTT. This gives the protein CASSPRGQGWMNTEAFF.

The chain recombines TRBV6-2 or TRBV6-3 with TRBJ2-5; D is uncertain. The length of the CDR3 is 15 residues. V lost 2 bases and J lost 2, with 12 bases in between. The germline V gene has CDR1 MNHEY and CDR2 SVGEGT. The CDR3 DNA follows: TGTGCCAGCAGTTACGGCGACGTCGTACAAGAGACCCAGTACTTC. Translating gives CASSYGDVVQETQYF.

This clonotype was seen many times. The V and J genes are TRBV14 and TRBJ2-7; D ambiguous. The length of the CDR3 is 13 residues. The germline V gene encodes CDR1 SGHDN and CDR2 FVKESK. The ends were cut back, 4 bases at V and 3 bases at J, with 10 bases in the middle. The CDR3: CASSRVQNYEQYF. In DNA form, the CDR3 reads TGTGCCAGCAGCCGAGTACAGAACTACGAGCAGTACTTC.

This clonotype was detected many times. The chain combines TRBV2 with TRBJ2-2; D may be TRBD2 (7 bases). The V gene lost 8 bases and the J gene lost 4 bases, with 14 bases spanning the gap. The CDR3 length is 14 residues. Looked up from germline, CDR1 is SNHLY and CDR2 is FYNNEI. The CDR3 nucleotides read TGTGCCAGCCTCTGGGGAGGGGGCACCGGGGAGCTGTTTTTT. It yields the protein CASLWGGGTGELFF.

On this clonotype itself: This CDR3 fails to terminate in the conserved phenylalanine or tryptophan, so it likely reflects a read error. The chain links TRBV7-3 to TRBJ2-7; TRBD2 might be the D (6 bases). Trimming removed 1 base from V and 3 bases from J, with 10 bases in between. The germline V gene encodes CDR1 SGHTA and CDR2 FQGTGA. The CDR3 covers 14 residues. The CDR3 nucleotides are TGTGCCAGCAGCTTAAGGGACTCCTTCTACGAGCAGTACCTC. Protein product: CASSLRDSFYEQYL.

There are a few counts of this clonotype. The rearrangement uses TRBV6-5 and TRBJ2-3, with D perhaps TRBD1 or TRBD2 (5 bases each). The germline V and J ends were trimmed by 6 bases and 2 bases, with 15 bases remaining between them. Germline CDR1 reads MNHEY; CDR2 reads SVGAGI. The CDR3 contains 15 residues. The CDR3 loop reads CASSLLGTYTDTQYF. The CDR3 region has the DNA TGTGCCAGCAGCTTACTGGGGACCTACACAGATACGCAGTATTTT.

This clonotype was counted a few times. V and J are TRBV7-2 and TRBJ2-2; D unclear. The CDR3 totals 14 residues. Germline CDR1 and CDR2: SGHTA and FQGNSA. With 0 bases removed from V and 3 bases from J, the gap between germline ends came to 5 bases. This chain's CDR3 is CASSLAQYTGELFF. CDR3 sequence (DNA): TGTGCCAGCAGCTTAGCTCAGTACACCGGGGAGCTGTTTTTT.

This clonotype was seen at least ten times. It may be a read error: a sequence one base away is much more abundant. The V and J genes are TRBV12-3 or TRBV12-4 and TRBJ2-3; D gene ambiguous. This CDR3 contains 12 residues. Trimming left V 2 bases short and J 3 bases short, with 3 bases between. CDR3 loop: CASSLMTDTQYF. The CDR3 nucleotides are TGTGCCAGCAGTTTAATGACAGATACGCAGTATTTT.

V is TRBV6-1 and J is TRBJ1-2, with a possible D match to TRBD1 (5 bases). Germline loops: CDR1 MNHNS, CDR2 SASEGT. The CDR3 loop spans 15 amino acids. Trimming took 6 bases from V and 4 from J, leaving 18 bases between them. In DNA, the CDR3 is TGTGCCAGCAGGAAGGTAGGGGACTGGACCTATGGCTACACCTTC. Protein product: CASRKVGDWTYGYTF.

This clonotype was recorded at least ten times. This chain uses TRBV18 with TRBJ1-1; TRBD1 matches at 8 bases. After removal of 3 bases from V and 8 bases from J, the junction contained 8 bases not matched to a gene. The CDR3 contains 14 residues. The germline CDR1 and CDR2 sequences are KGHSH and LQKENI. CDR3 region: CASSPGKRQGEAFF. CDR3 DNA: TGTGCCAGCTCACCCGGGAAGAGACAGGGGGAAGCTTTCTTT.

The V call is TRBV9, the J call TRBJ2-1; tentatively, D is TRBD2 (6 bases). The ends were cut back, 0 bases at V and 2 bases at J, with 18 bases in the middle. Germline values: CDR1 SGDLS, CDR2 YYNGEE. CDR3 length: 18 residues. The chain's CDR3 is CASSVGDPGVATYNEQFF. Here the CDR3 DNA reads TGTGCCAGCAGCGTAGGGGATCCGGGAGTCGCTACCTACAATGAGCAGTTCTTC.